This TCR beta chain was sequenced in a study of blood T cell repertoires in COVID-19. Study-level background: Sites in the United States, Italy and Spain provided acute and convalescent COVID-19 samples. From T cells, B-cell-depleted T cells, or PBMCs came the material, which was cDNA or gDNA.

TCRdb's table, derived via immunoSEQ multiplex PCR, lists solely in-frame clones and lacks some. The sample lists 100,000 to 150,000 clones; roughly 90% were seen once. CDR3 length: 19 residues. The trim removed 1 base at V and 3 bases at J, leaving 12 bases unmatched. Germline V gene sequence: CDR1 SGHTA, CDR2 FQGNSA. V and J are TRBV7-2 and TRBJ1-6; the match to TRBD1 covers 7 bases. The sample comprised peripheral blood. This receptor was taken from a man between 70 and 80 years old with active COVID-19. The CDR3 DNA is TGTGCCAGCAGCTTAGGTGCACAGGGGCCCGCCGACTATAATTCACCCCTCCACTTT. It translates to CASSLGAQGPADYNSPLHF.